A selection of T cell receptor beta chains follows, all from one sample in a study of T cells in Graves' hyperthyroidism and ophthalmopathy. TCRdb independently ran MiXCR on the multiplex PCR reads; one entry per CDR3 protein. The sample holds fewer than 350,000 distinct CDR3 sequences, around a fifth seen once. The sequencing input was blood. These receptors were collected from a woman aged 45-59 years with Graves' hyperthyroidism. CDR3s leave out the opening cysteine and the closing phenylalanine or tryptophan. Size is stated for part of the rows, as once, few or many counts, or as a class when the clone is expanded.

>TRBJ2-2|TRBV29-1|few
SVEGQTGELF
>TRBJ2-2|TRBV11-2|many
ASSPRADRLTGELF
>TRBJ2-1|TRBV20-1|few
SARDGTSGLSSSYNEQF
>TRBJ2-1|TRBV9|few
ASSVVGQTPSYNEQF
>TRBJ2-7|TRBV20-1|-
SAPNIGDYEQY
>TRBJ1-1|TRBV5-1|many
ASSNGQAMNTEAF
>TRBJ1-2|TRBV18|many
ASSPARDGGYT
>TRBJ2-7|TRBV29-1|many
SVGDPGEQY
>TRBJ1-1|TRBV12-3/TRBV12-4|many
ASSLRNTEAF
>TRBJ2-2|TRBV27|many
ASSPLTGWNTGELF
>TRBJ1-2|TRBV7-9|many
ASSFLFRGPFYGYT
>TRBJ1-2|TRBV12-3/TRBV12-4|-
ASSWMGQRSYGYT
>TRBJ1-1|TRBV30|-
AWSIHRNTEAF
>TRBJ2-5|TRBV7-2|-
ASSPGGGEETQY
>TRBJ2-3|TRBV30|many
ARGGGHDTQY
>TRBJ2-2|TRBV29-1|many
SARTLTSGANTGELF
>TRBJ1-2|TRBV10-3|few
AISGAGHGYT
>TRBJ2-3|TRBV6-2/TRBV6-3|few
ASSYAGGGITGTQY
>TRBJ2-3|TRBV6-1|many
ASRLQGESNTQY
>TRBJ2-3|TRBV9|many
ASSVESTDTQY
>TRBJ1-2|TRBV28|few
ASDRGYGYT